Detailed here is one T cell receptor beta chain. This entry is derived from a study of CD8 T cells in Susac syndrome. Germline V gives CDR1 SNHLY, CDR2 FYNNEI. This CDR3 contains 15 residues. Trimming removed 0 bases from V and 2 bases from J, with 11 bases in between. Control patients had untreated stable or active relapsing-remitting multiple sclerosis by revised McDonald criteria. Negative isolation was applied to CD8+ and CD4+ T cells, and FACS enrichment was applied to TEMRA cells. RNA was extracted with the RNeasy kit, and a quantity of about 0.45 to 1 ug was reverse transcribed using random hexamers. An immunoSEQ multiplex PCR generated amplified TCR beta CDR3 products spanning 54 Vbeta and 13 Jbeta. TCRdb processed the immunoSEQ multiplex PCR reads anew with MiXCR; each CDR3 protein has one entry. Here the sample spans approximately 200,000 distinct CDR3 sequences, about 93% being singletons.

Sequenced input: CD8+ T cells from PBMCs. The V gene is TRBV2, the J gene TRBJ2-7; no definite D call. The sequence derives from a human donor with multiple sclerosis. CDR3 protein: CASSEASEQTYEQYF. DNA for the CDR3: TGTGCCAGCAGTGAAGCGTCCGAACAGACCTACGAGCAGTACTTC.